These T cell receptor beta chains were read from a single sample in a study of CD8+ T cells in alopecia areata. TCRdb's copy holds only in-frame clones and misses some; the assay was immunoSEQ multiplex PCR. The repertoire holds under 85,000 clones, with around 49% as singletons. This material consisted of CD8+ T cells sorted from blood, taken at week 0. These receptor sequences come from a human donor with alopecia areata. CDR3s include the opening cysteine and the closing phenylalanine or tryptophan. The order of the fields is V gene, J gene, CDR3 protein.

v_gene: TRBV4-1; j_gene: TRBJ2-5; CDR3aa: CASSQDGGGGETQYF
v_gene: TRBV7-9; j_gene: TRBJ2-7; CDR3aa: CASSPRATTYEQYF
v_gene: TRBV27; j_gene: TRBJ2-7; CDR3aa: CASSIPGLAMYEQYF
v_gene: TRBV7-6; j_gene: TRBJ1-1; CDR3aa: CASSLAGVSEAFF
v_gene: TRBV16; j_gene: TRBJ2-7; CDR3aa: CASSQSTGEQYF
v_gene: TRBV6-5; j_gene: TRBJ2-1; CDR3aa: CASSPPGDEQFF
v_gene: TRBV29-1; j_gene: TRBJ1-1; CDR3aa: CSVGTPEAFF
v_gene: TRBV2; j_gene: TRBJ2-2; CDR3aa: CAIPDRGHPGELFF
v_gene: TRBV4-3; j_gene: TRBJ2-2; CDR3aa: CASRRGTNTGELFF
v_gene: TRBV28; j_gene: TRBJ2-7; CDR3aa: CASSPVGQGILGEQYF
v_gene: TRBV9; j_gene: TRBJ2-7; CDR3aa: CASSVGSRPGEQYF
v_gene: TRBV6-1; j_gene: TRBJ1-2; CDR3aa: CASSASVGDYGYTF
v_gene: TRBV7-3; j_gene: TRBJ1-1; CDR3aa: CASSFQGGNRTEAFF
v_gene: TRBV4-1; j_gene: TRBJ2-4; CDR3aa: CASSPLGQGENIQYF
v_gene: TRBV4-1; j_gene: TRBJ1-1; CDR3aa: CASSRWTGENTEAFF
v_gene: TRBV4-1; j_gene: TRBJ2-1; CDR3aa: CASSQDGSGRALYEQFF
v_gene: TRBV29-1; j_gene: TRBJ2-7; CDR3aa: CSVELAGGSYEQYF
v_gene: TRBV29-1; j_gene: TRBJ2-1; CDR3aa: CSVEPSYNEQFF